This T cell receptor beta chain was captured in a study of blood T cell repertoires in COVID-19. As for the study in general: In each case, the material was cDNA or gDNA derived from T cells, B-cell-depleted T cells, or PBMCs.

CDR3 length: 15 residues. Germline trimming cut 6 bases from V and 2 bases from J; bases unmatched to any gene: 5. Germline CDR1 reads MNHEY; CDR2 reads SVGEGT. Authors' processing steps: Scientists estimated how many nucleated cells there were by amplifying reference gene primers. Clones were read by immunoSEQ multiplex PCR, and TCRdb kept only the in-frame ones, dropping some. V and J calls and clone size are as listed in that table; D and trimming were resolved from the DNA. The sample contains about 200,000 clones, 84% of which appear only once. The TCR sequence derives from a woman in her sixties or seventies with active or convalescent COVID-19. The sequencing sample was made of peripheral blood. The chain recombines TRBV6-2 or TRBV6-3 with TRBJ2-7; 12 bases agree with TRBD2. The CDR3 loop is CASSPSGRETYEQYF. The CDR3 nucleotides read TGTGCCAGCAGCCCTAGCGGGAGGGAAACCTACGAGCAGTACTTC.